The entry that follows covers one T cell receptor (beta chain) sequence. Germline and junction disagree at one end, which may indicate a read error. The data originate from a study of identical twins. TCRdb passed the 5' RACE reads through MiXCR, listing each CDR3 protein once. There are some 710,000 distinct CDR3 sequences in the sample; approximately 6% occur only once, and 1.5% to 2% lies in the top ten. Germline CDR1 KGHDR, CDR2 SFDVKD. CDR3 length: 20 residues. What was sequenced was naive T cells sorted from blood. This rearrangement joins TRBV24-1 to TRBJ2-2; maybe TRBD1 (6 bases). This TCR derives from a man between 18 and 35 years old in good health. The CDR3: CATSEHGTMQKDANTGERFF. CDR3 coding DNA: TGTGCCACCAGTGAACACGGGACAATGCAAAAGGACGCGAACACCGGGGAGCGGTTTTTT.